The source of this TCR beta chain is a study of spatial heterogeneity in lung cancer. The overall study: Consistently, beta-chain sequences turned up in larger numbers than alpha-chain sequences did. Findings and limits, study-wide: Resection blood, more than follow-up blood, showed ubiquitous expanded tumor TCRs.

Sample time point: sample taken at primary tumor resection. Whole RNA from tumor, nontumor lung or frozen PBMC was sequenced unsorted. The donor group consisted of over 55 patients who had untreated, early-stage non-small cell lung cancer. Every TCR cDNA molecule bore a unique molecular identifier. One entry per CDR3 protein results from TCRdb running MiXCR on the 5' RACE reads. The repertoire holds 15,000 to 20,000 distinct CDR3 sequences, with 15% to 20% as singletons. The V gene lost 5 bases and the J gene lost 0 bases, with 10 bases spanning the gap. The CDR3 spans 14 residues. Germline assignment: CDR1 MNHEY and CDR2 SVGAGI. This clonotype was found many times. Its antigen is undetermined.

Sequenced material: PBMCs, taken at surgery. The TCR was taken from a male donor with early-stage non-small cell lung cancer. This chain links TRBV6-5 with TRBJ1-2; a possible D gene is TRBD1 (6 bases). CDR3 residues: CASSRTVANYGYTF. The CDR3 coding sequence is TGTGCCAGCAGTCGGACAGTAGCTAACTATGGCTACACCTTC.